The rows below give T cell receptor beta chains drawn from one sample of a study of CD8 T cells in Susac syndrome. MiXCR was run by TCRdb on the immunoSEQ multiplex PCR reads, yielding one entry per CDR3 protein. The sample includes about 180,000 distinct CDR3 sequences, roughly 95% seen only once; the top ten take approximately 0.09%. Sample: CD4+ T cells from PBMCs. Receptors originate from a human donor with multiple sclerosis. Each CDR3 is given with its conserved first and last residue. Fields, in order: D gene, clone size, J gene, V gene, CDR3 DNA, CDR3 protein. D genes are given only for firm matches. The size of a clone is reported for some rows only, either as once, few or many, or as a class for expanded clones.

>NA|NA|TRBJ2-3|TRBV3-1
TGTGCCAGCAGCCCATCGGGACTTCTCACAGATACGCAGTATTTT
CASSPSGLLTDTQYF
>TRBD1|NA|TRBJ2-1|TRBV29-1
TGCAGCCAAAAGGACAGGGGGAGGAATGAGCAGTTCTTC
CSQKDRGRNEQFF
>NA|NA|TRBJ2-5|TRBV15
TGTGCCACCAGCTGGGGGAGAGAGACCCAGTACTTC
CATSWGRETQYF
>NA|few|TRBJ1-1|TRBV7-9
TGTGCCAGCAGCCTGTCGGACAGACTGAACACTGAAGCTTTCTTT
CASSLSDRLNTEAFF
>TRBD1|once|TRBJ2-7|TRBV3-1
TGTGCCAGCAGCCAAGGGCGCCCGGGACAGGGCTCCTACGAGCAGTACTTC
CASSQGRPGQGSYEQYF
>NA|NA|TRBJ2-7|TRBV7-3
TGTGCCAGCAGCGCCGCCGGTGGGTTTTCCTACGAGCAGTACTTC
CASSAAGGFSYEQYF
>NA|NA|TRBJ1-2|TRBV19
TGTGCCAGTAGTATTACAGGCGGTTATTATGGCTACACCTTC
CASSITGGYYGYTF
>TRBD2|NA|TRBJ2-1|TRBV29-1
TGCAGCGCCAGACTAGCGGGGGGGCCTGCTTCGAGTCAACAGTTCTTC
CSARLAGGPASSQQFF
>NA|NA|TRBJ1-5|TRBV20-1
TGCAGTGCTACCCGGGGCCAATATAGCAATCAGCCCCAGCATTTT
CSATRGQYSNQPQHF
>NA|once|TRBJ1-2|TRBV29-1
TGCAGCGTTTTTCCGCCAGGGGTCGTCGAGGATGGCTACACCTTC
CSVFPPGVVEDGYTF
>NA|NA|TRBJ1-1|TRBV29-1
TGCAGCACGGCCGAGGGGGTCGACACTGAAGCTTTCTTT
CSTAEGVDTEAFF
>TRBD1|NA|TRBJ2-7|TRBV9
TGTGCCAGCAGCGTAGGCCCAACAGGGGTCTACGAGCAGTACTTC
CASSVGPTGVYEQYF
>TRBD1|NA|TRBJ1-2|TRBV29-1
TGCAGCGTTGAGACAGGGAATCCGGTTGGCTACACCTTC
CSVETGNPVGYTF
>NA|NA|TRBJ2-7|TRBV19
TGTGCCAGTAGTATAAAAGTAGGAGGTAACGAGCAGTACTTC
CASSIKVGGNEQYF
>NA|NA|TRBJ1-1|TRBV4-1
TGCGCCAGCAGCCAAGATGTCAGGACGAACACTGAAGCTTTCTTT
CASSQDVRTNTEAFF
>NA|once|TRBJ2-1|TRBV20-1
TGCAGTGCTAGAGTTAGTGATATGTCCTACAATGAGCAGTTCTTC
CSARVSDMSYNEQFF
>NA|NA|TRBJ1-5|TRBV6-4
TGTGCCAGCAGTGACTCCGGCTCCGAACGGGTTAGCAATCAGCCCCAGCATTTT
CASSDSGSERVSNQPQHF
>NA|NA|TRBJ1-2|TRBV4-1
TGCGCCAGCAGCCAGGTACCTTCGGAAGGCTACACCTTC
CASSQVPSEGYTF
>TRBD1|NA|TRBJ2-1|TRBV30
TGTGCCTGGAGTAAGACAGGGGGCGCCTACAATGAGCAGTTCTTC
CAWSKTGGAYNEQFF
>TRBD1|NA|TRBJ1-1|TRBV27
TGTGCCAGCAGTTCATGGGAGACAGGGGGCAACACTGAAGCTTTCTTT
CASSSWETGGNTEAFF
>TRBD2|NA|TRBJ2-1|TRBV12-3/TRBV12-4
TGTGCCAGCAGTTTTATGTCTAGCGGGAGCTCCTACAATGAGCAGTTCTTC
CASSFMSSGSSYNEQFF
>NA|NA|TRBJ1-1|TRBV27
TGTGCCAGCACTTTAACCCGGGGGGGAGTTGAAGCTTTCTTT
CASTLTRGGVEAFF
>NA|NA|TRBJ2-1|TRBV12-5
TGTGCTAGTGGTTTCGGGGAGGAGCAGTTCTTC
CASGFGEEQFF
>NA|NA|TRBJ1-5|TRBV30
TGTGCCTGGGGGGCCGGGGGCAATCAGCCCCAGCATTTT
CAWGAGGNQPQHF
>NA|NA|TRBJ2-3|TRBV29-1
TGCAGCGTTGAAGTGGGAGATACGCAGTATTTT
CSVEVGDTQYF
>NA|NA|TRBJ2-3|TRBV2
TGTGCCAGCACCCTGTGGAGGGGGCAAGATACGCAGTATTTT
CASTLWRGQDTQYF
>NA|NA|TRBJ2-7|TRBV9
TGTGCCAGCAGCGTAAGTGGGGGCGTGCAGTACTTC
CASSVSGGVQYF
>NA|NA|TRBJ2-7|TRBV30
TGTGCCTGGAGTGTTGGGGTTCGGTACGAGCAGTACTTC
CAWSVGVRYEQYF
>NA|NA|TRBJ2-7|TRBV7-9
TGTGCCAGCAGCTCTGGCAGGGTCGTGTACGAGCAGTACTTC
CASSSGRVVYEQYF
>TRBD2|NA|TRBJ2-1|TRBV6-2/TRBV6-3
TGTGCCAGCAGTTACGGGAGTCCTAGCGGGGGGCTTTACAATGAGCAGTTCTTC
CASSYGSPSGGLYNEQFF
>NA|NA|TRBJ2-7|TRBV5-1
TGCGCCAGCAGCTTGGTAGGGCAAACCCACGAGCAGTACTTC
CASSLVGQTHEQYF
>NA|NA|TRBJ2-1|TRBV19
TGTGCCAGTAGCTACCGGGACTTCGGCAGTGAGCAGTTCTTC
CASSYRDFGSEQFF
>NA|NA|TRBJ2-6|TRBV30
TGTGCCTTCTCCCCGGGGGCCAACGTCCTGACTTTC
CAFSPGANVLTF
>TRBD1|NA|TRBJ2-7|TRBV6-2/TRBV6-3
TGTGCCAGCAGTTCACGACAGGGGGTCTCCTACGAGCAGTACTTC
CASSSRQGVSYEQYF
>TRBD1|NA|TRBJ1-2|TRBV30
TGTGCCTGGCGACAGGGAGAACCCTATGGCTACACCTTC
CAWRQGEPYGYTF
>NA|NA|TRBJ2-3|TRBV5-5
TGTGCCAGCAGTTCAGGGTTCGATACGCAGTATTTT
CASSSGFDTQYF
>NA|NA|TRBJ2-3|TRBV7-2
TGTGCCAGCAGCTTAGACGGGACCACGGCAGATACGCAGTATTTT
CASSLDGTTADTQYF
>NA|NA|TRBJ2-5|TRBV6-6
TGTGCCAGCAGTTACCTCGACACGCTCGGGGAGACCCAGTACTTC
CASSYLDTLGETQYF
>TRBD1|few|TRBJ2-1|TRBV6-1
TGTGCCAGCAGTGGGGACAGATACAATGAGCAGTTCTTC
CASSGDRYNEQFF
>NA|NA|TRBJ1-3|TRBV29-1
TGCAGCGTTGGGGGAGCCTCTGGAAACACCATATATTTT
CSVGGASGNTIYF
>NA|NA|TRBJ1-1|TRBV7-9
TGTGCCAGCAGCTCTCGGGAGCGGAACACTGAAGCTTTCTTT
CASSSRERNTEAFF
>NA|NA|TRBJ1-1|TRBV20-1
TGCAGTGCCAAACTTTACGGGCGGACTGAAGCTTTCTTT
CSAKLYGRTEAFF
>NA|NA|TRBJ2-3|TRBV20-1
TGCAGTGCTAGAGGGGGCTGGACAGATACGCAGTATTTT
CSARGGWTDTQYF
>NA|NA|TRBJ1-1|TRBV5-6
TGTGCCAGCAGCCGACTGGGGGTAAACACTGAAGCTTTCTTT
CASSRLGVNTEAFF
>TRBD1|NA|TRBJ2-5|TRBV30
TGTGCCTGGAGACAGGGGGCTGGCGAGACCCAGTACTTC
CAWRQGAGETQYF
>TRBD2|NA|TRBJ2-3|TRBV19
TGTGCCAGTAGCCCAGGGGCTAGCGGGGATACGCAGTATTTT
CASSPGASGDTQYF
>NA|NA|TRBJ2-3|TRBV5-1
TGCGCCAGCGGAGAATCAGGTGGAGTACACACAGATACGCAGTATTTT
CASGESGGVHTDTQYF